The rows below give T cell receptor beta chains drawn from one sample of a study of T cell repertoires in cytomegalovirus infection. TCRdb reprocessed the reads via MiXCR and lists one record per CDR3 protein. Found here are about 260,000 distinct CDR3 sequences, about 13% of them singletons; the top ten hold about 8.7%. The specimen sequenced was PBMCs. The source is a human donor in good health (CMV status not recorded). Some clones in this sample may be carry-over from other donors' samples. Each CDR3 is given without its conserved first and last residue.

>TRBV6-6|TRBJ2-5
ASRPYREGETQY
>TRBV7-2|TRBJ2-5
ASSSLDRGETQY
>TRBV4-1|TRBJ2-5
ASSQGLMSLYQETQY
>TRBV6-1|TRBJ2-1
AGKGASGYNEQF
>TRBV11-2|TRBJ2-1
ASSRIASIYNEQF
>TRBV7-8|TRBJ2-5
ASSTSERGWRGDETQY
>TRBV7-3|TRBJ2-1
ATSTGGRNEQF
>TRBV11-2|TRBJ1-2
ASSLGGFFNYGYT
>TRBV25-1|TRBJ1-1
ASRPGGGNTEAF
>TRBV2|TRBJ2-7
AGRQGYEQY
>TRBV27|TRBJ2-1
ASTRTSGGFSSYNEQF
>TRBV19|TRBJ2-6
ASSIGETGANVLT
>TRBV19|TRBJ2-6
ASSASGANVLT
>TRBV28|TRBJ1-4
ASSFLIGGNEKLF
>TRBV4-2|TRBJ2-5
ASSQELAGGPETQY
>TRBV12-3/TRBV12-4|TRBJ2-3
ASSPQGRGTDTQY